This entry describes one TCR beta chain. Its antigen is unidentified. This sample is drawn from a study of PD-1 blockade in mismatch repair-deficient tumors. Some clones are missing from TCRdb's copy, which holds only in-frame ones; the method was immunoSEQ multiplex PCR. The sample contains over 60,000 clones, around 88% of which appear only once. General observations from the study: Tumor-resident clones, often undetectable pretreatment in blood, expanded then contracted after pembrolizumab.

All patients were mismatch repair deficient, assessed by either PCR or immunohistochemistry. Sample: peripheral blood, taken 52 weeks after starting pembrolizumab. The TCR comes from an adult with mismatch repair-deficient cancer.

The CDR3 nucleotides read TGTGCCAGCAGCCAAGATCACAGGGGGGGTCCGGTGGACACTGAAGCTTTCTTT. Translation gives CASSQDHRGGPVDTEAFF. The rearrangement uses TRBV4-2 and TRBJ1-1, with 8 positions matching TRBD1. The J segment lost 3 bases and the V segment lost 0 bases, leaving 12 bases of the junction unmatched. Germline V gene lookup returns CDR1 LGHNA and CDR2 YNFKEQ. CDR3 size: 18 residues.